The subject of this entry is one T cell receptor beta chain. Original handling: Estimated nucleated cell counts came from reference gene primer amplification. Assay used: immunoSEQ multiplex PCR; TCRdb lists only in-frame clones, some missing. The V and J calls and clone size are taken from that table; D and trimming were inferred from the DNA. Among 70,000 to 95,000 clones listed, approximately 92% were seen once. The sample originates from a study of blood T cell repertoires in COVID-19. At the level of the study: Samples representing acute and convalescent COVID-19 were sourced from the United States, Italy and Spain. The cDNA or gDNA used as material had been derived from T cells, B-cell-depleted T cells, or PBMCs.

Germline V gene sequence: CDR1 MDHEN, CDR2 SYDVKM. Trimming took off 1 base at V and 0 bases at J, with 16 bases between the two ends. CDR3 size: 18 residues. This receptor was identified in an older woman with active COVID-19. Sequenced input: peripheral blood. The chain carries TRBV28 and TRBJ1-5, with D possibly matching TRBD1 (5 bases). The CDR3 loop is CASSLFKSTEYSNQPQHF. DNA for the CDR3: TGTGCCAGCAGTTTATTTAAATCGACAGAGTATAGCAATCAGCCCCAGCATTTT. The variable domain in full, completed from reference TRBV28 and TRBJ1-5, reads DVKVTQSSRYLVKRTGEKVFLECVQDMDHENMFWYRQDPGLGLRLIYFSYDVKMKEKGDIPEGYSVSREKKERFSLILESASTNQTSMYLCASSLFKSTEYSNQPQHFGDGTRLSIL.